The 26 T cell receptor beta chains presented below share a single source sample, sequenced in a study of spatial heterogeneity in lung cancer. TCRdb reprocessed the 5' RACE reads via MiXCR and lists one record per CDR3 protein. In the table there are roughly 40,000 distinct CDR3 sequences, 6% to 7% of which are singletons. Regarding time point: sample taken at primary tumor resection. Whole RNA from tumor, nontumor lung or frozen PBMC was sequenced unsorted. Sequences were derived from PBMCs, sampled at surgery. All receptors come from a female donor with early-stage non-small cell lung cancer.

At least ten counts were recorded for this clonotype. This chain uses TRBV4-1 with TRBJ1-2; weak D call: TRBD1 (6 bases). The V gene's germline CDR1 is MGHRA and CDR2 YSYEKL. This CDR3 spans 13 amino acids. V lost 7 bases to trimming and J lost 3 bases, with 12 bases between them. In DNA form, the CDR3 reads TGCGCCAGCACCAACCAGGGGTACTATGGCTACACCTTC. It encodes CASTNQGYYGYTF.

This clonotype was observed a handful of times. This rearrangement joins TRBV9 to TRBJ1-2; unclear D gene. CDR1 and CDR2 from the germline V gene are SGDLS and YYNGEE. Trimming shortened V by 5 bases and J by 8 bases, and 16 bases separated the two germline ends. CDR3 length: 13 amino acids. CDR3 in amino acids: CASRFGPSQGYTF. In DNA form, the CDR3 reads TGTGCCAGCAGATTTGGGCCCAGCCAGGGCTACACCTTC.

V and J are TRBV7-2 and TRBJ2-6; no firm D call. In germline, CDR1 is SGHTA, CDR2 FQGNSA. The germline V and J ends were trimmed by 5 bases and 4 bases, with 9 bases remaining between them. CDR3 length: 14 amino acids. The CDR3 here is CASSPRRGANVLTF. As DNA, the CDR3 is TGTGCCAGCAGCCCACGAAGGGGGGCCAACGTCCTGACTTTC.

This clonotype was recorded a few times. V usage is TRBV14 and J usage is TRBJ2-1, with a weak D call TRBD2 (6 bases). Deletions cut 3 bases from V and 3 bases from J, with 18 bases between. The germline V gene has CDR1 SGHDN and CDR2 FVKESK. The CDR3 extends over 17 amino acids. CDR3 in DNA: TGTGCCAGCAGCCAGGGCGTCCAGGGACTCTTCTACAATGAGCAGTTCTTC. Translation gives CASSQGVQGLFYNEQFF.

This clonotype was recorded many times. The V gene is TRBV14, the J gene TRBJ2-1; D may be TRBD1 (5 bases). V lost 0 bases and J lost 7, with 16 bases in between. The germline CDR1 and CDR2 sequences are SGHDN and FVKESK. CDR3 length: 16 residues. CDR3 region: CASSQDLGPFTNEQFF. In DNA, the CDR3 is TGTGCCAGCAGCCAAGATTTGGGGCCATTTACAAATGAGCAGTTCTTC. Full variable domain (rest looked up from reference TRBV14 and TRBJ2-1): EAGVTQFPSHSVIEKGQTVTLRCDPISGHDNLYWYRRVMGKEIKFLLHFVKESKQDESGMPNNRFLAERTGGTYSTLKVQPAELEDSGVYFCASSQDLGPFTNEQFFGPGTRLTVL.

This clonotype has more than one count but fewer than ten. The rearrangement joins TRBV28 to TRBJ1-3; D not certain. V gave up 5 bases and J gave up 5 bases, with 7 bases separating them. CDR1 is MDHEN, CDR2 SYDVKM, per germline. The CDR3 consists of 12 residues. CDR3 coding DNA: TGTGCCAGCAGTCCATTTAGAAACACCATATATTTT. Translation gives CASSPFRNTIYF.

In this sample, this clonotype turned up a few times. This sequence joins TRBV7-2 and TRBJ2-5; 14 positions match TRBD2. The CDR3 is made up of 15 amino acids. The ends lost 6 bases at V and 5 bases at J; junction bases unmatched: 5. The germline gives CDR1 SGHTA, CDR2 FQGNSA. Here the CDR3 DNA reads TGTGCCAGCAGTCCGGGACTAGCGGGGGCGGAGACCCAGTACTTC. It codes for CASSPGLAGAETQYF.

A note on this clonotype: This could be a read error, since a much larger clone is one nucleotide away. This CDR3 is CVSSQGTGVADTQYF. The CDR3 DNA is TGCGTCAGCAGCCAGGGGACAGGGGTGGCAGATACGCAGTATTTT. The rearrangement joins TRBV4-3 to TRBJ2-3, with 10 positions matching TRBD1. Germline V gene lookup returns CDR1 LGHNA and CDR2 YSLEER. The CDR3 spans 15 residues.

This clonotype was observed at least ten times. This chain connects TRBV6-1 to TRBJ2-2, with D uncertain. Germline V gene data show CDR1 as MNHNS and CDR2 as SASEGT. The CDR3 has 15 residues. Between the trimmed V and J ends, which lost 4 bases and 1 base, there was a span of 10 bases. The CDR3 loop reads CASSGNIKNTGELFF. DNA for the CDR3: TGTGCCAGCAGTGGTAACATAAAGAACACCGGGGAGCTGTTTTTT.

This clonotype was counted at least ten times. The chain couples TRBV20-1 to TRBJ2-7; TRBD1 or TRBD2 may be the D gene (5 bases each). The CDR3 is 13 residues long. Germline V gene lookup returns CDR1 DFQATT and CDR2 SNEGSKA (reference sequence). CDR3 coding DNA: TGCAGCGCGCCTCGAGAGGGGACCTACGAGCAGTACTTC. Protein product: CSAPREGTYEQYF.

This clonotype was found many times. This chain joins TRBV11-1 and TRBJ1-2; D unresolved. The V gene's germline CDR1 is SGHAT and CDR2 FQDESV (reference sequence). The CDR3 consists of 14 residues. Deletions cut 1 base from V and 1 base from J, with 7 bases between. This CDR3 is CASSLDQNNYGYTF. CDR3 bases: TGTGCCAGCAGCTTAGACCAAAATAACTATGGCTACACCTTC.

This clonotype was observed a handful of times. The rearrangement links TRBV19 to TRBJ1-2, with no clear D. The V end was cut by 4 bases, the J end by 7 bases, with 4 bases between. The CDR3 contains 10 residues. Germline V CDR1 and CDR2: LNHDA, SQIVND (reference sequence). The CDR3 here is CASSTCGYTF. CDR3 nucleotide sequence: TGTGCCAGTAGTACATGTGGCTACACCTTC.

This clonotype was picked up a small number of times. The chain uses TRBV11-2 and TRBJ1-2; 8 nucleotides match TRBD1. Germline V CDR1 and CDR2: SGHAT, FQNNGV. Germline trimming cut 7 bases from V and 6 bases from J; bases unmatched to any gene: 10. The length of the CDR3 is 14 residues. The chain's CDR3 is CASTRGQVTDGYTF. The CDR3, as DNA: TGTGCCAGCACCAGGGGACAGGTGACAGATGGCTACACCTTC. Supplemented by reference TRBV11-2 and TRBJ1-2, the full variable domain reads EAGVAQSPRYKIIEKRQSVAFWCNPISGHATLYWYQQILGQGPKLLIQFQNNGVVDDSQLPKDRFSAERLKGVDSTLKIQPAKLEDSAVYLCASTRGQVTDGYTFGSGTRLTVV.

This chain joins TRBV20-1 and TRBJ1-1; possibly TRBD1 for D (5 bases). Germline loops: CDR1 DFQATT, CDR2 SNEGSKA (reference sequence). Trimming shortened V by 6 bases and J by 4 bases, and 18 bases separated the two germline ends. The CDR3 loop spans 14 amino acids. The CDR3, as DNA: TGCAGTGCACGGACTAACGGCGGGGGCACTGAAGCTTTCTTT. It specifies CSARTNGGGTEAFF.

In its sample, this clonotype was seen many times. V and J are TRBV5-1 and TRBJ2-2; TRBD1 might be the D (6 bases). V was cut by 1 base and J by 0 bases, with 13 bases left in between. Germline CDR1 and CDR2: SGHRS and YFSETQ. The CDR3 spans 17 residues. The CDR3 nucleotides are TGCGCCAGCAGCTTGAATCCCGACAGGACGAACACCGGGGAGCTGTTTTTT. Amino acid sequence: CASSLNPDRTNTGELFF.

This clonotype has ten or more counts. The chain couples TRBV7-9 to TRBJ1-1; no reliable D call. V dropped 11 bases and J dropped 4 bases, with 17 bases sitting between them. The CDR3 is 13 amino acids. The germline V gene has CDR1 SEHNR and CDR2 FQNEAQ (reference sequence). The CDR3 spells CAYTKGSGTEAFF. DNA of the CDR3: TGTGCCTATACTAAGGGCAGCGGCACTGAAGCTTTCTTT.

The chain employs TRBV2 and TRBJ2-6; D uncertain. Germline assignment: CDR1 SNHLY and CDR2 FYNNEI. Trimming removed 4 bases at V and 2 bases at J, with 3 bases between. The CDR3 is 13 residues long. This chain's CDR3 is CASSGAGANVLTF. As DNA, the CDR3 is TGTGCCAGCAGTGGGGCTGGGGCCAACGTCCTGACTTTC. The full variable domain, with the rest looked up from reference TRBV2 and TRBJ2-6, is EPEVTQTPSHQVTQMGQEVILRCVPISNHLYFYWYRQILGQKVEFLVSFYNNEISEKSEIFDDQFSVERPDGSNFTLKIRSTKLEDSAMYFCASSGAGANVLTFGAGSRLTVL.

This clonotype appeared many times. The chain recombines TRBV29-1 with TRBJ2-6; the match to TRBD1 covers 7 bases. Germline lookup yields CDR1 SQVTM and CDR2 ANQGSEA. The CDR3 spans 16 residues. V was pared by 6 bases and J by 0 bases, with 8 bases of the junction left unmatched. The DNA for the CDR3 is TGCAGCGTGAGGGGACCAGGGGGCTCTGGGGCCAACGTCCTGACTTTC. Amino acid sequence: CSVRGPGGSGANVLTF.

This clonotype appeared a few times. The chain combines TRBV5-5 with TRBJ1-1; D may be TRBD1 (6 bases). V shed 4 bases and J shed 11 bases, with 18 bases lying between them. Per the germline V gene, CDR1 is SGHKS and CDR2 is YYEKEE (reference sequence). This CDR3 region has 13 residues. CDR3 nucleotide sequence: TGTGCCAGCAGCCTTGAATTAGCCCAGGGGGCTTTCTTT. This translates into CASSLELAQGAFF.

This clonotype was found many times. V is TRBV7-9 and J is TRBJ2-3; possibly TRBD2 for D (5 bases). The V end lost 4 bases, the J end lost 6 bases, and 8 bases lay between the germline ends. Germline CDR1 and CDR2: SEHNR and FQNEAQ (reference sequence). The CDR3 is 12 residues long. CDR3 loop: CASSSDSDTQYF. The CDR3, as DNA: TGTGCCAGCAGCTCGGACTCGGATACGCAGTATTTT. The full variable domain, completed using reference TRBV7-9 and TRBJ2-3, is DTGVSQNPRHKITKRGQNVTFRCDPISEHNRLYWYRQTLGQGPEFLTYFQNEAQLEKSRLLSDRFSAERPKGSFSTLEIQRTEQGDSAMYLCASSSDSDTQYFGPGTRLTVL.

By share, this clonotype counts as large. This chain links TRBV2 with TRBJ2-3; D is perhaps TRBD1 (5 bases). V gave up 8 bases and J gave up 4 bases, with 13 bases separating them. Germline assignment: CDR1 SNHLY and CDR2 FYNNEI. The CDR3 consists of 13 residues. For the CDR3, the DNA is TGTGCCAGCTTGTATCAGGGATCAGATACGCAGTATTTT. Translating gives CASLYQGSDTQYF. The full variable domain, rest sourced from reference TRBV2 and TRBJ2-3, is EPEVTQTPSHQVTQMGQEVILRCVPISNHLYFYWYRQILGQKVEFLVSFYNNEISEKSEIFDDQFSVERPDGSNFTLKIRSTKLEDSAMYFCASLYQGSDTQYFGPGTRLTVL.

This clonotype was observed a handful of times. The chain combines TRBV3-1 with TRBJ2-7, with D perhaps matching TRBD2 (6 bases). This CDR3 region has 13 residues. Germline V gene data show CDR1 as LGHDT and CDR2 as YNNKEL (reference sequence). V was cut by 3 bases and J by 3 bases, with 9 bases left in between. CDR3 nucleotides: TGTGCCAGCAGCCACCATAGCGGCTACGAGCAGTACTTC. Residues: CASSHHSGYEQYF.

This clonotype came up many times. DNA of the CDR3: TGTGCCAGCAGCTTAGCCGGAGGGGACTCCTACAATGAGCAGTTCTTC. Translation gives CASSLAGGDSYNEQFF. The gene calls are TRBV7-2 and TRBJ2-1, with a weak D call TRBD2 (6 bases). The V end lost 0 bases, the J end lost 0 bases, and 9 bases lay between the germline ends. The CDR3 covers 16 residues. Germline values: CDR1 SGHTA, CDR2 FQGNSA.

The CDR3 DNA reads as TGTGCCAGCAGCCAGAGACTCTCGGGGGTTCCCGAGCAGTACTTC. Translation gives CASSQRLSGVPEQYF. The chain has TRBV14 and TRBJ2-7, with TRBD2 as a possible D gene (6 bases). V was shortened by 3 bases and J by 6 bases, with 18 bases between the two germline ends. The germline gives CDR1 SGHDN, CDR2 FVKESK. The CDR3 sequence is 15 residues long. The full variable domain, rest sourced from reference TRBV14 and TRBJ2-7, is EAGVTQFPSHSVIEKGQTVTLRCDPISGHDNLYWYRRVMGKEIKFLLHFVKESKQDESGMPNNRFLAERTGGTYSTLKVQPAELEDSGVYFCASSQRLSGVPEQYFGPGTRLTVT.

The sample holds many counts of this clonotype. The V and J genes are TRBV24-1 and TRBJ1-1; D call uncertain. Trimming left V 2 bases short and J 7 bases short, with 13 bases between. From germline, CDR1 is KGHDR and CDR2 SFDVKD. The CDR3 has 14 amino acids. In DNA, the CDR3 is TGTGCCACCAGTGATTCCCCTTCGGGGAATGAAGCTTTCTTT. It codes for CATSDSPSGNEAFF.

This clonotype turned up a few times. The CDR3 here is CASVSYNEQFF. CDR3 DNA: TGTGCCAGCGTATCCTACAATGAGCAGTTCTTC. The chain links TRBV6-2 or TRBV6-3 to TRBJ2-1; D is uncertain. The length of the CDR3 is 11 residues. CDR1 is MNHEY, CDR2 SVGEGT, per germline. Trimming shortened V by 8 bases and J by 1 base, and 3 bases separated the two germline ends.